This record looks at one TCR beta chain sequence and its context. This sample was included in a study of OX40 agonist ivuxolimab in advanced cancers. Study in general: An agonistic anti-OX40 (CD134) antibody, ivuxolimab, was used to treat the patients. Patients were treated with intravenous ivuxolimab, dosed at 0.01 to 10 mg/kg and infused every 2 weeks.

Patients with a history of autoimmune disease or on systemic immunosuppression were excluded. V was trimmed by 6 bases and J by 2 bases, leaving 13 bases between them. The V gene's germline CDR1 is SSHAT and CDR2 FNYEAQ (reference sequence). This CDR3 is built from 14 residues. The data were produced by immunoSEQ multiplex PCR, yet TCRdb's version contains in-frame clones alone and is incomplete. The table records some 46,000 clones, more than 70% of them present only once. The sequencing used CD4+ or CD8+ T cells sorted from blood, collected in a trial of the OX40 agonist ivuxolimab. The receptor was derived from an adult with an advanced solid tumor such as melanoma, head and neck, liver or kidney cancer. J is TRBJ2-5 and V is TRBV7-7; weak D call: TRBD1 (6 bases). In DNA form, the CDR3 reads TGTGCCAGCAGTTTAAACCAGGGGCAAGAGACCCAGTACTTC. Amino acid sequence: CASSLNQGQETQYF.